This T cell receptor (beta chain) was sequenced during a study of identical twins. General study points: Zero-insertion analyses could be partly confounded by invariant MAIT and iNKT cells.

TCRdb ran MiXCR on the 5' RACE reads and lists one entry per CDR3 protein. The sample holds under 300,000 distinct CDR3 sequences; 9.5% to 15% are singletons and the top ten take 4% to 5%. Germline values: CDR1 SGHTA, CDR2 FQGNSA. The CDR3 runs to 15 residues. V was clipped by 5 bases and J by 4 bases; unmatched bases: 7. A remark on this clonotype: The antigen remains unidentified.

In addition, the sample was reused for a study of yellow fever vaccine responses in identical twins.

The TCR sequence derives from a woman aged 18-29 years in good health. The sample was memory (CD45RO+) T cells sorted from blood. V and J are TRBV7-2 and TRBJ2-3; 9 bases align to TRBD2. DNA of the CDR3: TGTGCCAGCAGCCCTCTAGCGGGAATCTCAGATACGCAGTATTTT. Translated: CASSPLAGISDTQYF. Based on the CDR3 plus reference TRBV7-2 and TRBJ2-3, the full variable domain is GAGVSQSPSNKVTEKGKDVELRCDPISGHTALYWYRQSLGQGLEFLIYFQGNSAPDKSGLPSDRFSAERTGGSVSTLTIQRTQQEDSAVYLCASSPLAGISDTQYFGPGTRLTVL.